A single sample is the source of the 3 T cell receptor beta chains below, sequenced in a study of blood T cell repertoires in COVID-19. TCRdb's copy holds only in-frame clones and misses some; the assay was immunoSEQ multiplex PCR. The sample includes roughly 180,000 clones, 70% to 80% of them seen just once. The source material was peripheral blood. The receptors shown here come from an older woman with COVID-19, enrolled during active disease.

This sequence joins TRBV5-5 and TRBJ2-1; 11 nucleotides line up with TRBD2. The length of the CDR3 is 15 residues. With 4 bases clipped from V and 10 bases from J, the junction kept 10 bases outside the gene matches. Germline lookup yields CDR1 SGHKS and CDR2 YYEKEE (reference sequence). The CDR3 reads CASSLMTSGVDEQFF. CDR3 in DNA: TGTGCCAGCAGCCTCATGACTAGCGGGGTGGACGAGCAGTTCTTC. Based on the CDR3 plus reference TRBV5-5 and TRBJ2-1, the full variable domain is DAGVTQSPTHLIKTRGQQVTLRCSPISGHKSVSWYQQVLGQGPQFIFQYYEKEERGRGNFPDRFSARQFPNYSSELNVNALLLGDSALYLCASSLMTSGVDEQFFGPGTRLTVL.

In DNA form, the CDR3 reads TGTGCCAGCAGTTACGACAGACTAGCGCAAGAGACCCAGTACTTC. It specifies CASSYDRLAQETQYF. The chain combines TRBV6-5 with TRBJ2-5; TRBD2 matches 8 bases. This CDR3 has 15 residues. Looked up from germline, CDR1 is MNHEY and CDR2 is SVGAGI. V lost 2 bases to trimming and J lost 2 bases; unmatched junction nucleotides: 4.

This chain's CDR3 is CASSPMNRAFF. The CDR3 nucleotides read TGTGCCAGCAGCCCCATGAATCGGGCTTTCTTT. This sequence joins TRBV7-6 and TRBJ1-1; D is unclear. Deletions cut 5 bases from V and 11 bases from J, with 12 bases between. Germline assignment: CDR1 SGHVS and CDR2 FNYEAQ. This CDR3 is built from 11 residues.